Listed here are 26 T cell receptor beta chains from one sample, sequenced in a study of T-cell reconstitution after alpha-beta-depleted transplantation in children. Unique molecular identifiers tagged the TCRbeta library. Via MiXCR, TCRdb re-called the PCR reads, giving one row per CDR3 protein. The repertoire consists of around 100,000 distinct CDR3 sequences, with around 10% occurring once and the leading ten covering less than 45%. This material consisted of PBMCs, taken before TCRalphabeta/CD19-depleted stem cell transplant. Receptors were obtained from a boy aged 2 to 9 with acute lymphoblastic leukemia, due to receive a stem cell transplant.

This clonotype was seen a handful of times. CDR3 in amino acids: CASRVGNTDTQYF. CDR3 DNA sequence: TGTGCCAGCCGCGTGGGGAACACAGATACGCAGTATTTT. V is TRBV2 and J is TRBJ2-3; D is unresolved. The CDR3 is 13 amino acids. V dropped 8 bases and J dropped 2 bases, with 11 bases sitting between them. Germline-derived CDR1 and CDR2 are SNHLY and FYNNEI.

The J gene is TRBJ1-4, the V gene TRBV20-1, with a weak D call TRBD1 (5 bases). Trimming shortened V by 0 bases and J by 13 bases, and 21 bases separated the two germline ends. The CDR3 spans 15 residues. Germline V CDR1 and CDR2: DFQATT, SNEGSKA (reference sequence). CDR3: CSARDSGGALAPLFF. CDR3 in DNA: TGCAGTGCTAGAGATTCGGGAGGGGCGCTTGCCCCACTGTTTTTT.

This rearrangement joins TRBV9 to TRBJ2-7; 9 bases map to TRBD2. Per germline, CDR1 SGDLS and CDR2 YYNGEE. The ends lost 4 bases at V and 7 bases at J; junction bases unmatched: 9. This CDR3 has 14 residues. The CDR3 DNA reads TGTGCCAGCAGCCGACTAGCGGAAGTGGGGGAGCAGTACTTC. Protein product: CASSRLAEVGEQYF.

J is TRBJ2-1 and V is TRBV2; 8 bases fit TRBD1. Trimming took 10 bases from V and 8 from J; bases not matched to a gene: 7. The CDR3 runs to 12 residues. Germline V gives CDR1 SNHLY, CDR2 FYNNEI. CDR3 DNA sequence: TGTGCCACCACCGCGGACAGGGATGAGCAGTTCTTC. This codes for CATTADRDEQFF.

The table lists this clonotype with a few counts. V usage is TRBV9 and J usage is TRBJ2-7; the D gene is possibly TRBD2 (6 bases). CDR3 length: 14 residues. V was cut by 4 bases and J by 0 bases, with 11 bases left in between. The germline V gene has CDR1 SGDLS and CDR2 YYNGEE. The CDR3 nucleotides read TGTGCCAGCAGCACCGGAGGGGCCTCCTACGAGCAGTACTTC. Translated: CASSTGGASYEQYF.

The genes are TRBV6-1 and TRBJ2-1; no definite D call. The CDR3 is 16 residues long. The ends were cut back, 1 base at V and 4 bases at J, with 14 bases in the middle. The V gene's germline CDR1 is MNHNS and CDR2 SASEGT. This CDR3 is CASSEVDVSIYNEQFF. CDR3 DNA: TGTGCCAGCAGTGAAGTCGATGTGTCCATATACAATGAGCAGTTCTTC.

This clonotype was detected many times. The chain recombines TRBV12-3 or TRBV12-4 with TRBJ2-7, with TRBD1 matching over 8 bases. CDR3 length equals 15 residues. V lost 4 bases to trimming and J lost 0 bases; unmatched junction nucleotides: 5. The CDR3 DNA reads as TGTGCCAGCAGTTCCCAAACAGGGGGCTCCTACGAGCAGTACTTC. This encodes CASSSQTGGSYEQYF.

This clonotype has just a few counts. The chain joins TRBV20-1 to TRBJ2-7, with 8 positions matching TRBD1. V was clipped by 5 bases and J by 2 bases; unmatched bases: 17. Germline CDR1 DFQATT, CDR2 SNEGSKA (reference sequence). This CDR3 is 17 amino acids long. The CDR3 region has the DNA TGCAGTGCTTATGGGGGACCCGGACAGGGACCACCCTACGAGCAGTACTTC. Residues: CSAYGGPGQGPPYEQYF.

The V gene is TRBV7-2, the J gene TRBJ2-6; 10 bases map to TRBD2. Germline loops: CDR1 SGHTA, CDR2 FQGNSA. The CDR3 extends over 19 amino acids. V shed 2 bases, J shed 0 bases, and the junction held 7 bases outside the gene matches. The CDR3 coding sequence is TGTGCCAGCAGCTTACCGCTAGCGGGAGCATACTCTGGGGCCAACGTCCTGACTTTC. Translation: CASSLPLAGAYSGANVLTF.

This chain uses TRBV5-1 with TRBJ2-5; possible D gene TRBD2, 5 bases. The CDR3 totals 15 residues. V was clipped by 1 base and J by 4 bases, with 14 bases between them. Germline V gives CDR1 SGHRS, CDR2 YFSETQ. In nucleotides, the CDR3 is TGCGCCAGCAGCTTGTGGTCGTCGGGAAGAGAGACCCAGTACTTC. It codes for CASSLWSSGRETQYF. The full variable domain, completed using reference TRBV5-1 and TRBJ2-5, is KAGVTQTPRYLIKTRGQQVTLSCSPISGHRSVSWYQQTPGQGLQFLFEYFSETQRNKGNFPGRFSGRQFSNSRSEMNVSTLELGDSALYLCASSLWSSGRETQYFGPGTRLLVL.

This clonotype was seen at least ten times. The V call is TRBV27, the J call TRBJ2-7, with D perhaps matching TRBD1 or TRBD2 (5 bases each). Trimming pared 6 bases from V and 2 bases from J, leaving 17 bases between. This CDR3 is 15 amino acids long. Germline V CDR1 and CDR2: MNHEY, SMNVEV (reference sequence). The CDR3: CASSRGRAITYEQYF. The CDR3 DNA sequence: TGTGCCAGCAGCCGGGGACGGGCAATTACCTACGAGCAGTACTTC.

This clonotype occurred a few times. The chain is built from TRBV5-1 and TRBJ2-1, with D possibly TRBD2 on 6 matching bases. The CDR3 length is 15 residues. Deletions cut 3 bases from V and 6 bases from J, with 16 bases between. CDR1 and CDR2 (germline): SGHRS, YFSETQ. The CDR3: CASSWVDGRVNEQFF. The CDR3 nucleotides are TGCGCCAGCAGCTGGGTTGACGGGAGAGTCAATGAGCAGTTCTTC.

This clonotype was counted ten times or more. The rearrangement links TRBV5-1 to TRBJ2-6; 7 bases agree with TRBD1. The V gene's germline CDR1 is SGHRS and CDR2 YFSETQ. The CDR3 is 15 amino acids. Trimming cost V 0 bases and J 4 bases; bases outside gene matches: 1. Here the CDR3 reads CASSLDRGGANVLTF. For the CDR3, the DNA is TGCGCCAGCAGCTTGGACAGGGGCGGGGCCAACGTCCTGACTTTC. Using reference TRBV5-1 and TRBJ2-6 for the parts outside the CDR3, the full variable domain is KAGVTQTPRYLIKTRGQQVTLSCSPISGHRSVSWYQQTPGQGLQFLFEYFSETQRNKGNFPGRFSGRQFSNSRSEMNVSTLELGDSALYLCASSLDRGGANVLTFGAGSRLTVL.

This clonotype was observed a few times. The rearrangement uses TRBV2 and TRBJ1-2; D call uncertain. The CDR3 has 11 residues. Trimming pared 2 bases from V and 8 bases from J, leaving 6 bases between. Germline CDR1 and CDR2: SNHLY and FYNNEI. CDR3 bases: TGTGCCAGCAGTGAATACCGAGGCTACACCTTC. It specifies CASSEYRGYTF.

This clonotype occurred a few times. One end of the junction varies from germline; a read error may be responsible. J is TRBJ2-1 and V is TRBV20-1; D is perhaps TRBD2 (5 bases). This CDR3 has 8 residues. CDR1 DFQATT and CDR2 SNEGSKA come from the germline V gene (reference sequence). The chain's CDR3 is CSAGTGVF. CDR3 nucleotides: TGCAGCGCGGGCACCGGGGTCTTC.

This clonotype was counted only a few times. The genes are TRBV20-1 and TRBJ1-6, with D hard to call. The CDR3 spans 14 residues. Germline V gene sequence: CDR1 DFQATT, CDR2 SNEGSKA (reference sequence). V lost 7 bases, J lost 5 bases, and 15 bases lay in between. The CDR3: CSGREGPDNSPLHF. CDR3 sequence (DNA): TGCAGTGGAAGGGAAGGGCCTGATAATTCACCCCTCCACTTT.

This clonotype showed up many times. The chain has TRBV27 and TRBJ2-1, with D possibly called TRBD1 or TRBD2 (6 bases each). This CDR3 has 15 amino acids. Germline-derived CDR1 and CDR2 are MNHEY and SMNVEV (reference sequence). Trimming shortened V by 5 bases and J by 1 base, and 12 bases separated the two germline ends. The CDR3 sequence is CASSLQGRSYNEQFF. Written as DNA, the CDR3 is TGTGCCAGCAGTCTTCAGGGGAGGTCCTACAATGAGCAGTTCTTC.

Regarding this clonotype: Germline and junction disagree at one end, which may indicate a read error. This chain connects TRBV20-1 to TRBJ2-1, with D possibly being TRBD2 (5 bases). The length of the CDR3 is 11 residues. Germline V gene data show CDR1 as DFQATT and CDR2 as SNEGSKA (reference sequence). For the CDR3, the DNA is TGCAGTGCTAGAGTACGGGGAATAGTCTCGTTC. Translation gives CSARVRGIVSF.

This clonotype appeared many times. The chain uses TRBV5-1 and TRBJ2-1; D may be TRBD2 (8 bases). V was cut by 0 bases and J by 6 bases, with 13 bases left in between. Germline values: CDR1 SGHRS, CDR2 YFSETQ. CDR3 length: 15 residues. CDR3 sequence (DNA): TGCGCCAGCAGCTTGGAACGGGAGGGGGCCAATGAGCAGTTCTTC. It yields the protein CASSLEREGANEQFF.

This clonotype has a count of ten or more. This chain joins TRBV6-1 and TRBJ2-2; possible D gene TRBD2, 5 bases. The CDR3 covers 15 residues. CDR1 and CDR2 (germline): MNHNS, SASEGT. The V end lost 6 bases, the J end lost 4 bases, and 15 bases lay between the germline ends. CDR3 DNA sequence: TGTGCCAGCAGCCGAGAGGGAAGGGTCACCGGGGAGCTGTTTTTT. Translation gives CASSREGRVTGELFF.

The chain joins TRBV5-1 to TRBJ2-2; 7 nucleotides line up with TRBD1. Germline values: CDR1 SGHRS, CDR2 YFSETQ. Trimming cost V 6 bases and J 6 bases; bases outside gene matches: 14. This CDR3 has 16 residues. CDR3 in DNA: TGCGCCAGCACCCTAAGCCGACAGGGAGCAGCCGGGGAGCTGTTTTTT. Translated: CASTLSRQGAAGELFF.

The table lists this clonotype with many counts. This sequence joins TRBV12-3 or TRBV12-4 and TRBJ2-7; TRBD2 aligns across 7 bases. The CDR3 consists of 15 residues. V gave up 2 bases and J gave up 5 bases; unmatched junction bases: 9. CDR3 sequence: CASSLSGRAHNEQYF. CDR3 DNA sequence: TGTGCCAGCAGTTTATCGGGGAGGGCCCATAACGAGCAGTACTTC.

Of note for this clonotype: One base away lies a much larger clone, so this may be a sequencing read error. This CDR3 is missing its conserved last phenylalanine or tryptophan, likely due to a read error. CDR3 protein: CASSSSGGTGGTQYY. CDR3 sequence (DNA): TGTGCCAGCAGTTCCAGCGGGGGGACGGGCGGTACGCAGTATTAT. V gene TRBV12-3 or TRBV12-4 combines with J gene TRBJ2-3; the match to TRBD2 covers 9 bases. J was trimmed by 8 bases and V by 4 bases; bases with no gene match: 10. The CDR3 is 15 residues long.

This clonotype was counted ten times or more. The J gene is TRBJ2-3, the V gene TRBV20-1; 10 bases are shared with TRBD2. The CDR3 sequence is 14 residues long. V shed 2 bases and J 6 bases; nucleotides not matched to a gene: 5. Germline loops: CDR1 DFQATT, CDR2 SNEGSKA (reference sequence). CDR3 coding DNA: TGCAGTGCTAGACTAGCGGGAGTACGGGATACGCAGTATTTT. Amino acids: CSARLAGVRDTQYF.

This chain uses TRBV28 with TRBJ2-7, with D perhaps TRBD1 or TRBD2 (6 bases each). V was shortened by 7 bases and J by 3 bases, with 10 bases between the two germline ends. The V gene's germline CDR1 is MDHEN and CDR2 SYDVKM. This CDR3 has 12 amino acids. As DNA, the CDR3 is TGTGCCAGCACAGGGGAGGTCTACGAGCAGTACTTC. Protein sequence: CASTGEVYEQYF.

The chain employs TRBV15 and TRBJ2-5, with 12 bases matching TRBD2. Per the germline V gene, CDR1 is LNHNV and CDR2 is YYDKDF (reference sequence). J gave up 4 bases and V 0 bases, and 6 bases lay outside the gene matches. There are 17 residues in the CDR3. CDR3 DNA sequence: TGTGCCACCAGCAGAGATAGGACTAGCGGGATGGGAGAGACCCAGTACTTC. Translating it yields CATSRDRTSGMGETQYF.